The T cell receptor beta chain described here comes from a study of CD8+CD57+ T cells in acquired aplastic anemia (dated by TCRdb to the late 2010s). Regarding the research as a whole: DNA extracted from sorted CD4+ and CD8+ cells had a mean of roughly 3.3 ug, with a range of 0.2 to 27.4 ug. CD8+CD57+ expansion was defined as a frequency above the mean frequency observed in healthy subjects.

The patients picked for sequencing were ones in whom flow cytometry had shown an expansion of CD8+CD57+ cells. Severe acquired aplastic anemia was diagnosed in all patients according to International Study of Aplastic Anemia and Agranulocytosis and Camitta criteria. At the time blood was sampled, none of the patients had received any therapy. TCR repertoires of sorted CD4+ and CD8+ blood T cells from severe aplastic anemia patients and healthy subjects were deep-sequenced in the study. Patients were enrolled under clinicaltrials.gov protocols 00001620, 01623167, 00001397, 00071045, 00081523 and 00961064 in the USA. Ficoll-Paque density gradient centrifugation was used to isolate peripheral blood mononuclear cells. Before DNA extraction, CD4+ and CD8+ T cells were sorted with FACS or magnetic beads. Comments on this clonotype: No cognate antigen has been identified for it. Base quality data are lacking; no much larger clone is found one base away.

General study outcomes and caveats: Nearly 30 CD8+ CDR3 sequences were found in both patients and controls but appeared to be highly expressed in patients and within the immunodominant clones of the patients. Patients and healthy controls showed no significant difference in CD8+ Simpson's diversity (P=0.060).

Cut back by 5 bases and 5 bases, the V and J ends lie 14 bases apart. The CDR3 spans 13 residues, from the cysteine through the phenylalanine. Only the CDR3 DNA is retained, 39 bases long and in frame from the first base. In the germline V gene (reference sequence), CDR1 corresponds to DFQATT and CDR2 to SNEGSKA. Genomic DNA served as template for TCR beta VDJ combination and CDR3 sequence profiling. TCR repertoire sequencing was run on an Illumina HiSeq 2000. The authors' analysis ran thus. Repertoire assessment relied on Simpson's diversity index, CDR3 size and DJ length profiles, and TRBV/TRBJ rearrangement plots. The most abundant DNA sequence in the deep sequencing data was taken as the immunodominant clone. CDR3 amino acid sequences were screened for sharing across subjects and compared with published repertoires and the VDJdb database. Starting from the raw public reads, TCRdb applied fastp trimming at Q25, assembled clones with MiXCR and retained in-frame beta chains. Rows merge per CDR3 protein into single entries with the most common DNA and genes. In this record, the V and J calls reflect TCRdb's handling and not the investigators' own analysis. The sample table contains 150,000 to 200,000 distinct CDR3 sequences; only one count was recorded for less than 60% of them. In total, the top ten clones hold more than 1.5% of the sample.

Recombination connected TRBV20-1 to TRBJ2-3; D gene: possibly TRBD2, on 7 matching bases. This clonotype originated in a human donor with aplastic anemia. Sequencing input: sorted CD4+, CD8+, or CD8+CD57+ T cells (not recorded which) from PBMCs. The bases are TGCAGTGCTCCTAGGGGGAGGGGAGATACGCAGTATTTT. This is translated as CSAPRGRGDTQYF.